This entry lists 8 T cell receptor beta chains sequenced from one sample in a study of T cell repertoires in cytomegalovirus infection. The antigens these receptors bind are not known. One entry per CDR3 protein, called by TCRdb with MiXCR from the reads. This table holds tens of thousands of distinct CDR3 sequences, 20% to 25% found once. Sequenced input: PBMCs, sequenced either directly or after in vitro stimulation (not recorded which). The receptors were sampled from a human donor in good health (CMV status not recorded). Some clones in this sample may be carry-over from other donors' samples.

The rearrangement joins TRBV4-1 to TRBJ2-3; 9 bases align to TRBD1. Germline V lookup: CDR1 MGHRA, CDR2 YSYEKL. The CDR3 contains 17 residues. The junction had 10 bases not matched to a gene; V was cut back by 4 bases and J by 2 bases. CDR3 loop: CASSPLRGQGPTDTQYF. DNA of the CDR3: TGCGCCAGCAGCCCCCTGCGGGGACAGGGTCCCACAGATACGCAGTATTTT.

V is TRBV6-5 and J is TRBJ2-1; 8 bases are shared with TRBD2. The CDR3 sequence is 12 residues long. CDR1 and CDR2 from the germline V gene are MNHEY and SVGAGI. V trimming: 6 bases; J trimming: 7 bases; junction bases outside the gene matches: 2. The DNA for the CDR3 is TGTGCCAGCAGCCCGGGGGGGAATGAGCAGTTCTTC. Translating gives CASSPGGNEQFF.

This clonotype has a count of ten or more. The CDR3 region is CASGRFSTSENEQYF. DNA of the CDR3: TGTGCCAGCGGCCGGTTCTCAACTTCCGAGAATGAGCAGTACTTC. The chain combines TRBV6-1 with TRBJ2-7; no firm D call. V was trimmed by 8 bases and J by 7 bases, leaving 24 bases between them. CDR1 MNHNS and CDR2 SASEGT come from the germline V gene. This CDR3 has 15 residues.

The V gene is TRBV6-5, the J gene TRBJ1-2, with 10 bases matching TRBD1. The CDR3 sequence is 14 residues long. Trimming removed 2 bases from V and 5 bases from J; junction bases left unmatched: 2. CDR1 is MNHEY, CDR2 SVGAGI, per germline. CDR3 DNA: TGTGCCAGCAGTTACGGGACAGGGGTTTATGGCTACACCTTC. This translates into CASSYGTGVYGYTF.

CDR3 sequence: CSAKERFLSYEQYF. CDR3 nucleotide sequence: TGCAGTGCTAAGGAGCGGTTCCTCTCCTACGAGCAGTACTTC. The chain is built from TRBV20-1 and TRBJ2-7; D is perhaps TRBD2 (5 bases). This CDR3 is built from 14 residues. CDR1 and CDR2 from the germline V gene are DFQATT and SNEGSKA (reference sequence). V was clipped by 4 bases and J by 0 bases, with 13 bases between them.

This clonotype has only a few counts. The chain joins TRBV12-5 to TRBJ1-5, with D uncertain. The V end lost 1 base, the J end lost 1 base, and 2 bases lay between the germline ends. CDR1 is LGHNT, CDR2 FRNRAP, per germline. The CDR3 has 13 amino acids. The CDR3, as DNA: TGTGCTAGTGGTTTGGAGAGCAATCAGCCCCAGCATTTT. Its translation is CASGLESNQPQHF.

The CDR3 nucleotides read TGTGCCAGCAGCTTAGGTAGCTTTGATGAGCAGTTCTTC. This sequence encodes CASSLGSFDEQFF. This chain uses TRBV7-2 with TRBJ2-1; no reliable D call. V was trimmed by 1 base and J by 8 bases, leaving 9 bases between them. There are 13 residues in the CDR3. Germline loops: CDR1 SGHTA, CDR2 FQGNSA.

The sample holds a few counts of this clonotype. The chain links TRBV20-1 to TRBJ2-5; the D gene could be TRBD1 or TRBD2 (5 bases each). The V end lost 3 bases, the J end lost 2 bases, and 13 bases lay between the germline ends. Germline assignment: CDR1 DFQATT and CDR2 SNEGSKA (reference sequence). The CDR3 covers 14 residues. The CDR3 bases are TGCAGTGCTAGCGGGGACGACCAACAAGAGACCCAGTACTTC. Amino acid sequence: CSASGDDQQETQYF.